This T cell receptor beta chain was sequenced for a study of blood T cell repertoires in COVID-19. Study details: The study drew acute and convalescent COVID-19 samples from the United States, Italy and Spain. Sources were T cells, B-cell-depleted T cells, or PBMCs; the material itself was cDNA or gDNA.

Method: immunoSEQ multiplex PCR; TCRdb's copy keeps in-frame clones and lacks some. The sample lists approximately 260,000 clones, around 88% occurring once. This clone occurred a few times. CDR1 is SEHNR, CDR2 FQNEAQ, per germline (reference sequence). The CDR3 has 16 amino acids. Trimming left V 5 bases short and J 0 bases short, with 11 bases between. This TCR came from a middle-aged woman with acute COVID-19. Sequenced sample: PBMCs or T cells enriched from blood (not recorded which). This chain links TRBV7-9 with TRBJ1-6; unclear D gene. CDR3: CASSPTASSYNSPLHF. In DNA form, the CDR3 reads TGTGCCAGCAGCCCGACGGCTAGCTCCTATAATTCACCCCTCCACTTT.